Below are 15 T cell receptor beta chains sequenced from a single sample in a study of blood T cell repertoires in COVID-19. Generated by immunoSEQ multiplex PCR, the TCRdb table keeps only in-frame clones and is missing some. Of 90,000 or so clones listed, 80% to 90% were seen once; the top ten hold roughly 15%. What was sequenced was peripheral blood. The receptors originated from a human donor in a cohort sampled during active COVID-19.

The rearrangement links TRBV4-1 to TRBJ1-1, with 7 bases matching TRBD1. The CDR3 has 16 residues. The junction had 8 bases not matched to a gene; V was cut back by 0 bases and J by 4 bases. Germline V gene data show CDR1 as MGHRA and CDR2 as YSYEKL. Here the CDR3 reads CASSQDLLQGTTEAFF. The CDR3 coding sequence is TGCGCCAGCAGCCAAGACCTGTTACAGGGGACCACTGAAGCTTTCTTT.

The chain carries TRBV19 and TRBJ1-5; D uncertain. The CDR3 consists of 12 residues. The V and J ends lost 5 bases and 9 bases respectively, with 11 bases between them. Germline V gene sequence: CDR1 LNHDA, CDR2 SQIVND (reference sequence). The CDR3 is CASSAHPGPQHF. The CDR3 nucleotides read TGTGCCAGTAGTGCACACCCGGGGCCCCAGCATTTT.

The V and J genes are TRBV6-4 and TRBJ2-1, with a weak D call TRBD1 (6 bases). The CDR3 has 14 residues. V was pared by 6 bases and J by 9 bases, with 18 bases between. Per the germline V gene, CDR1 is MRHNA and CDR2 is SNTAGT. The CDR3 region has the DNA TGTGCCAGCAGCCCACAGGGAACGAGCGGTGAGCAGTTCTTC. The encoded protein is CASSPQGTSGEQFF.

The CDR3 DNA follows: TGTGCCTGGAGTGCCCCCCCGGGACAGGGTCGCGACGAGCAGTACTTC. Its protein is CAWSAPPGQGRDEQYF. The gene calls are TRBV30 and TRBJ2-7, with 9 positions matching TRBD1. The CDR3 length is 16 residues. V gave up 1 base and J gave up 5 bases; unmatched junction bases: 12. Germline assignment: CDR1 GTSNPN and CDR2 SVGIG (reference sequence).

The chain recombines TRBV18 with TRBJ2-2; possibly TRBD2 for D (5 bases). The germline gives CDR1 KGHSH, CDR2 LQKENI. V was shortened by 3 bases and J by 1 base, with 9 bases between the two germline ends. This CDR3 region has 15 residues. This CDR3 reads CASSPGLGNTGELFF. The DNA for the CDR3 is TGTGCCAGCTCACCTGGACTGGGGAACACCGGGGAGCTGTTTTTT. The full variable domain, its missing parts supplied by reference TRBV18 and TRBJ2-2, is NAGVMQNPRHLVRRRGQEARLRCSPMKGHSHVYWYRQLPEEGLKFMVYLQKENIIDESGMPKERFSAEFPKEGPSILRIQQVVRGDSAAYFCASSPGLGNTGELFFGEGSRLTVL.

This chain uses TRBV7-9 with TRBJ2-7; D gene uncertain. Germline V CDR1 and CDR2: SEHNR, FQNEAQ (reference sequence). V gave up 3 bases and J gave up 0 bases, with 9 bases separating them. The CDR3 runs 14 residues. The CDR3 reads CASSFFGGSYEQYF. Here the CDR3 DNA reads TGTGCCAGCAGCTTTTTTGGCGGCTCCTACGAGCAGTACTTC.

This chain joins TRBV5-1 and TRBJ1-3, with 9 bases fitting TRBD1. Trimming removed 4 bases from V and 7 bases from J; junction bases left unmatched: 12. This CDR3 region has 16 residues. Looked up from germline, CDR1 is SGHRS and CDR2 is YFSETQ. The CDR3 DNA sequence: TGCGCCAGCAGCGGACAGGGGCCGGTCTACGGGAACACCATATATTTT. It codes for CASSGQGPVYGNTIYF.

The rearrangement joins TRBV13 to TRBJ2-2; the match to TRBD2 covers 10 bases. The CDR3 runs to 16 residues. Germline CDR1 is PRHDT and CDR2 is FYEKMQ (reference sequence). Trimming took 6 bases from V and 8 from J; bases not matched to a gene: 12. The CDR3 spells CASRQTSGDRSGELFF. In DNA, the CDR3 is TGTGCCAGCAGGCAAACTAGCGGGGATCGTTCTGGGGAGCTGTTTTTT.

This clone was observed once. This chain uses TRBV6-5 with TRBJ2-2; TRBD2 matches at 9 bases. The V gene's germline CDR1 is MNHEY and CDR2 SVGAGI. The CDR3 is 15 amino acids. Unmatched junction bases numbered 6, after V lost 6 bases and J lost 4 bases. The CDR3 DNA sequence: TGTGCCAGCAGGTCTAGCGGGGAGAGCACCGGGGAGCTGTTTTTT. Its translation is CASRSSGESTGELFF.

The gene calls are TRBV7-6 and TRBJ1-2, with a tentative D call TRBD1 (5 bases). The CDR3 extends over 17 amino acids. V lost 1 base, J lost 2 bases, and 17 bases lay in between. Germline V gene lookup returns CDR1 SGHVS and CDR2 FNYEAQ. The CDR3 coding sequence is TGTGCCAGCAGCTTAGGGTCCGGGGGAATCTTCAACTATGGCTACACCTTC. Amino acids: CASSLGSGGIFNYGYTF. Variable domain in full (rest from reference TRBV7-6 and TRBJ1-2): GAGVSQSPRYKVTKRGQDVALRCDPISGHVSLYWYRQALGQGPEFLTYFNYEAQQDKSGLPNDRFSAERPEGSISTLTIQRTEQRDSAMYRCASSLGSGGIFNYGYTFGSGTRLTVV.

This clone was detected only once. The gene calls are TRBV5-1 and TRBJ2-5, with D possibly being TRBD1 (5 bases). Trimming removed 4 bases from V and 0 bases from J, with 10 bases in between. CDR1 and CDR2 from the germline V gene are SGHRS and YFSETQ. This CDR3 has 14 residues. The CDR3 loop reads CASSGATYQETQYF. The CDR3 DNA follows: TGCGCCAGCAGCGGGGCCACCTACCAAGAGACCCAGTACTTC.

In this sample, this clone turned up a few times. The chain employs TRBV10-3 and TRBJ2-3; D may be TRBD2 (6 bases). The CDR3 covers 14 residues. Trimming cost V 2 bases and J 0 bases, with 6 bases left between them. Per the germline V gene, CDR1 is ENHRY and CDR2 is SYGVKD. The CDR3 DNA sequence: TGTGCCATCAGTGAGGGAGGGAGCACAGATACGCAGTATTTT. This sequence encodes CAISEGGSTDTQYF.

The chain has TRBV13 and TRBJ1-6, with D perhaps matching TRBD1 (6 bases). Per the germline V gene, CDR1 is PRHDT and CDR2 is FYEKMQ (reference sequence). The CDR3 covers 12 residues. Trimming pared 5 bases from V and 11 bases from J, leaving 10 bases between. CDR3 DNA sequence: TGTGCCAGCAGCCCAGGGGTGGCACCCCTCCACTTT. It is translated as CASSPGVAPLHF.

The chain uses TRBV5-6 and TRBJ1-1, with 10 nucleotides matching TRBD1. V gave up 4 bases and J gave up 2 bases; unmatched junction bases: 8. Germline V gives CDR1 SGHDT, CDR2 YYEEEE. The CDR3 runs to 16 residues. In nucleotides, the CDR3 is TGTGCCAGCAGCCACGGGACAGGGGTATTAAACACTGAAGCTTTCTTT. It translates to CASSHGTGVLNTEAFF.

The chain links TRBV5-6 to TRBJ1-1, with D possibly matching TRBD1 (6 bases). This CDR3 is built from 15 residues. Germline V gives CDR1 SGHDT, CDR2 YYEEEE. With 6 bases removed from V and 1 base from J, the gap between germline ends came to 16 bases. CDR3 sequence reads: CASTLRQARNTEAFF. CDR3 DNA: TGTGCCAGCACCCTTCGACAGGCCAGGAACACTGAAGCTTTCTTT.